This T cell receptor (beta chain) was captured in a study of T cells after yellow fever vaccination. About the study: Libraries from low-cell-number fractions were prepared with the SMART-Seq v4 Ultra Low Input RNA kit. General study points: The study noted that FACS-sorted repertoires could contain abundant clonotypes contaminating from the bulk population.

MiXCR, run by TCRdb on the 5' RACE reads, gives a single entry per CDR3 protein. The data contain 500,000 to 650,000 distinct CDR3 sequences, roughly a sixth of them singletons. This clonotype was found a few times. The antigen remains unidentified. Trimming cost V 6 bases and J 5 bases; bases outside gene matches: 4. Germline V gives CDR1 MNHEY, CDR2 SVGEGT. The CDR3 spans 14 residues. This chain uses TRBV6-2 or TRBV6-3 with TRBJ2-3; TRBD1 aligns across 11 bases. The material sequenced was PBMCs, taken around 5 days after the first yellow fever vaccination. This clonotype was obtained from a man between 18 and 29 years old who received the YFV17D yellow fever vaccine. The CDR3 nucleotides are TGTGCCAGCAGACCGGGACAGGGGGAAGATACGCAGTATTTT. This gives the protein CASRPGQGEDTQYF.